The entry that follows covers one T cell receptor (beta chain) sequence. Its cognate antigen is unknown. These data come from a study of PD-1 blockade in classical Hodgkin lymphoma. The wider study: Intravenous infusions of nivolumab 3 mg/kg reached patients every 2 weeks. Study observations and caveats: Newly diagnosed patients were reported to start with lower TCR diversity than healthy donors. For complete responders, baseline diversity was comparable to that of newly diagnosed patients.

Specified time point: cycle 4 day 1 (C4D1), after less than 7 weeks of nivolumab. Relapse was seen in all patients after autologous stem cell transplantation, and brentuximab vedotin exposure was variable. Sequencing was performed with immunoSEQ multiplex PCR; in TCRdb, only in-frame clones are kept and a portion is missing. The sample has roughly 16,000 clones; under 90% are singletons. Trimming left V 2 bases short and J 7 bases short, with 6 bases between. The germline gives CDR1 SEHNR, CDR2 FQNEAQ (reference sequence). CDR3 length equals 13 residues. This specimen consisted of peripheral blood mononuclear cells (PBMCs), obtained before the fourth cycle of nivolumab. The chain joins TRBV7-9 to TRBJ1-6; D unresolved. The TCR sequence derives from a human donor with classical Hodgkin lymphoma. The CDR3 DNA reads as TGTGCCAGCAGCTTAACGGAGAATTCACCCCTCCACTTT. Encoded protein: CASSLTENSPLHF.